One TCR beta chain is described in this entry. Assay used: immunoSEQ multiplex PCR; TCRdb lists only in-frame clones, some missing. The data show more than 150,000 clones, with about 78% seen just once and roughly 17% held by the top ten. CDR3 length: 16 amino acids. V lost 5 bases and J lost 3; bases outside the gene matches: 9. Per the germline V gene, CDR1 is SEHNR and CDR2 is FQNEAQ (reference sequence). This sample is drawn from a study of blood T cell repertoires in COVID-19. The sample was PBMCs or T cells enriched from blood (not recorded which). V and J are TRBV7-9 and TRBJ1-2; 10 positions match TRBD1. This clonotype originated in a woman in her fifties or sixties who had recovered from COVID-19. The CDR3 nucleotides are TGTGCCAGCAGCCGAGGGGGGACAGGGGCTGACTATGGCTACACCTTC. Amino acid sequence: CASSRGGTGADYGYTF. Filled out from reference TRBV7-9 and TRBJ1-2, the complete variable domain reads DTGVSQNPRHKITKRGQNVTFRCDPISEHNRLYWYRQTLGQGPEFLTYFQNEAQLEKSRLLSDRFSAERPKGSFSTLEIQRTEQGDSAMYLCASSRGGTGADYGYTFGSGTRLTVV.